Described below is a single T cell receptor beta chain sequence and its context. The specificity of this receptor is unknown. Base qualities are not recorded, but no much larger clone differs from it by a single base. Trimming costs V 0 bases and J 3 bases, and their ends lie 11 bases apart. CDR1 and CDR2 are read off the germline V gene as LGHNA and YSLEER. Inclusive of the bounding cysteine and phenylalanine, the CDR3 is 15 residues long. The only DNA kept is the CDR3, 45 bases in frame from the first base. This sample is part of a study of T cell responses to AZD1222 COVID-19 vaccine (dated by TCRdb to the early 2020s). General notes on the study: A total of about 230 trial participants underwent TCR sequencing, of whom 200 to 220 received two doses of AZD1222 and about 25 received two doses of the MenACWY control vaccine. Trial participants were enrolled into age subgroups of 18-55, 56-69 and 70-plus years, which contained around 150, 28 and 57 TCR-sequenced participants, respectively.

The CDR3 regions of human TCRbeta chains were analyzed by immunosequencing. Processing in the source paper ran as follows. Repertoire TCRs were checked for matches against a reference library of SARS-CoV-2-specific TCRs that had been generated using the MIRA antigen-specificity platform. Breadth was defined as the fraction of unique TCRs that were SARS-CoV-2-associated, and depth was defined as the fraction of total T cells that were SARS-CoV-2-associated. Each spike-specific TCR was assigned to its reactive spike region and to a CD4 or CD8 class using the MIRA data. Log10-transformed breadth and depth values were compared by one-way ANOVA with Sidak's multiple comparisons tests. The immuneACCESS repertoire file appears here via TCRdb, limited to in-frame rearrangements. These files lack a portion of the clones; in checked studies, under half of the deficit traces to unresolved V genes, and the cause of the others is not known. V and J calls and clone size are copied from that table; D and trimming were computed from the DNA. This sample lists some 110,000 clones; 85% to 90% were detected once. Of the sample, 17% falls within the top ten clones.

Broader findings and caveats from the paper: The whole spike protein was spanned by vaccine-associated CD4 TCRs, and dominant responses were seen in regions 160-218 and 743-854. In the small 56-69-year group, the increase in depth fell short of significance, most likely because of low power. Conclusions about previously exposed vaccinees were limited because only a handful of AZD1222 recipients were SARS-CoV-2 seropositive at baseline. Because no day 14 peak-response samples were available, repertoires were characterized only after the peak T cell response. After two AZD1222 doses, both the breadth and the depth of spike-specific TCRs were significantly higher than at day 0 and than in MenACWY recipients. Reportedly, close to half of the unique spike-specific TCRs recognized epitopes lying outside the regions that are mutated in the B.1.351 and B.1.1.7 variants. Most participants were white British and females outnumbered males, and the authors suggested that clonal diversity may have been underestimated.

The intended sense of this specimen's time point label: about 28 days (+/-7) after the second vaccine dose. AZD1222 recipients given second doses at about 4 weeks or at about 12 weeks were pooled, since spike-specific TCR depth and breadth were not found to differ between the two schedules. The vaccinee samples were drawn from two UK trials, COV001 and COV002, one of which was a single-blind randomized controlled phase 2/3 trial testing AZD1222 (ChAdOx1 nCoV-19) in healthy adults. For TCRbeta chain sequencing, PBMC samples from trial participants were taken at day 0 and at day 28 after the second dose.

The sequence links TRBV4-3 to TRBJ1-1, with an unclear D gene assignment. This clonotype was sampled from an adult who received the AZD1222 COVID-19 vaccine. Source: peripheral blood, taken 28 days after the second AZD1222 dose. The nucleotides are TGCGCCAGCAGCCAAGATTTCCTGGAGGACACTGAAGCTTTCTTT. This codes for CASSQDFLEDTEAFF.